This T cell receptor beta chain emerged from a study of tumor and adjacent non-tumor tissue in lung cancer. Looking at the study overall: Histology: about a dozen adenocarcinoma, a couple of squamous cell carcinoma, 1 small cell lung cancer.

On this clonotype: Antigen specificity is unknown.

This sample's RNA came from whole unsorted tissue. This non-tumor lung sample came from over 3 cm beyond the tumor edge. Study-wide points: TCR diversity was significantly greater in tumor than normal lung tissue. In normal lung, the top 100 clones were significantly more dominant than in tumor.

Three rounds of nested PCR, following a modified ARM-PCR protocol, produced the TCRbeta library. TCRdb passed the multiplex PCR reads through MiXCR, listing each CDR3 protein once. The sample holds some 99,000 distinct CDR3 sequences, over 55% seen once. The sequence derives from a man in his fifties or sixties with non-small cell lung cancer. The specimen sequenced was distant non-tumor lung tissue.

DNA for the CDR3: TGTACCGGCAGCCGGGGGGGACAGCCCTACAATGAGCAGTTCTTC. As protein: CTGSRGGQPYNEQFF. This sequence joins TRBV11-1 and TRBJ2-1, with D perhaps matching TRBD2 (8 bases). Germline V gene data show CDR1 as SGHAT and CDR2 as FQDESV (reference sequence). The CDR3 totals 15 residues.